This TCR beta chain was profiled in a study of STAT5B mutations in CD4+ large granular lymphocyte leukemia. This was a survey-level run. The authors' processing: Lowest detectable productive clonotype frequency was 2.59 x 10-5. Here immunoSEQ multiplex PCR was the method, and the copy in TCRdb shows in-frame clones only, minus some. V and J calls and clone size are given by that table; D and trimming were obtained from the DNA. The repertoire holds around 30,000 clones, about three quarters seen once, with roughly 2.1% in the top ten. V lost 0 bases, J lost 9 bases, and 15 bases lay in between. CDR1 is LGHNA, CDR2 YNFKEQ, per germline. The CDR3 extends over 15 amino acids.

The sample comprised CD4+ T cells from blood buffy coats. The TCR was taken from a human donor in good health. V usage is TRBV4-2 and J usage is TRBJ2-1; D is possibly TRBD1 or TRBD2 (5 bases each). CDR3 in amino acids: CASSQEGPRVGEQFF. CDR3 sequence (DNA): TGTGCCAGCAGCCAAGAGGGACCTAGAGTGGGTGAGCAGTTCTTC.